These 26 T cell receptor beta chains were all obtained from the same sample, sequenced in a study of T cells in Graves' hyperthyroidism and ophthalmopathy. Amplified TCR beta CDR3 regions came from RNA transcripts. An initial round of RT-PCR targeting the TCR CDR3 relied on the HTBI primer set. TCRdb ran MiXCR on the multiplex PCR reads and lists one entry per CDR3 protein. The sample contains fewer than 55,000 distinct CDR3 sequences, 45% to 65% of which appear only once. Sequencing used peripheral blood or thyroid tissue (not recorded which). The receptors originated from a man younger than 35 with Graves' hyperthyroidism.

This clonotype was counted at least ten times. This chain joins TRBV7-9 and TRBJ1-4; D uncertain. V was trimmed by 1 base and J by 6 bases, leaving 6 bases between them. Germline-derived CDR1 and CDR2 are SEHNR and FQNEAQ (reference sequence). The CDR3 is 13 amino acids. The CDR3 DNA reads TGTGCCAGCAGCTTAGACTGGGATGAAAAACTGTTTTTT. As protein: CASSLDWDEKLFF. Full variable domain (outside the CDR3, taken from reference TRBV7-9 and TRBJ1-4): DTGVSQNPRHKITKRGQNVTFRCDPISEHNRLYWYRQTLGQGPEFLTYFQNEAQLEKSRLLSDRFSAERPKGSFSTLEIQRTEQGDSAMYLCASSLDWDEKLFFGSGTQLSVL.

Many counts were recorded for this clonotype. The rearrangement joins TRBV19 to TRBJ2-6; D is uncertain. Germline values: CDR1 LNHDA, CDR2 SQIVND (reference sequence). This CDR3 spans 13 amino acids. The V gene lost 6 bases and the J gene lost 0 bases, with 3 bases spanning the gap. CDR3 sequence (DNA): TGTGCCAGTAGCGGCTCTGGGGCCAACGTCCTGACTTTC. Residues: CASSGSGANVLTF.

The rearrangement joins TRBV10-2 to TRBJ2-7; 14 bases align to TRBD2. This CDR3 is 12 amino acids long. The V segment lost 8 bases and the J segment 7 bases; nucleotides outside the gene matches: 1. Germline V lookup: CDR1 WSHSY, CDR2 SAAADI. CDR3 sequence: CASRLAGGEQYF. The CDR3 nucleotides are TGCGCCAGCCGACTAGCGGGAGGGGAGCAGTACTTC.

This clonotype was seen once. This chain connects TRBV2 to TRBJ2-7; TRBD1 matches 7 bases. CDR1 SNHLY and CDR2 FYNNEI come from the germline V gene. This CDR3 region has 13 residues. V trimming: 11 bases; J trimming: 7 bases; junction bases outside the gene matches: 14. DNA for the CDR3: TGTGCCGGACGGGACAGCCACCTTCGGGAGCAGTACTTC. Translation: CAGRDSHLREQYF.

This clonotype was seen ten or more times. The V and J genes are TRBV19 and TRBJ1-5, with D maybe TRBD1 (5 bases). V was cut by 6 bases and J by 0 bases, with 12 bases left in between. This CDR3 has 15 amino acids. Germline loops: CDR1 LNHDA, CDR2 SQIVND (reference sequence). CDR3 in DNA: TGTGCCAGTAGGTCCCGAGGGACTAGCAATCAGCCCCAGCATTTT. This codes for CASRSRGTSNQPQHF.

This clonotype qualifies as medium-sized. The CDR3 DNA reads TGTGCCATCAACCGGGGGGATTTCACTGAAGCTTTCTTT. Amino acid sequence: CAINRGDFTEAFF. The J gene is TRBJ1-1, the V gene TRBV10-3; D may be TRBD1 (5 bases). The germline gives CDR1 ENHRY, CDR2 SYGVKD. This CDR3 has 13 residues. V shed 7 bases and J shed 4 bases, with 13 bases lying between them.

This clonotype was seen a handful of times. The V gene is TRBV7-2, the J gene TRBJ1-6; 7 bases agree with TRBD1. The CDR3 consists of 15 residues. Germline CDR1 SGHTA, CDR2 FQGNSA. V was clipped by 8 bases and J by 7 bases; unmatched bases: 11. The CDR3 DNA follows: TGTGCCAGCTCACCACCGACAGGGACAAATTCACCCCTCCACTTT. It specifies CASSPPTGTNSPLHF.

This clonotype was seen more than once but under ten times. This sequence joins TRBV7-9 and TRBJ1-2; TRBD1 matches 8 bases. V lost 5 bases to trimming and J lost 7 bases; unmatched junction nucleotides: 6. The CDR3 contains 13 residues. Germline values: CDR1 SEHNR, CDR2 FQNEAQ (reference sequence). CDR3 DNA sequence: TGTGCCAGCAGCCCGTGGACAGGGTTTGGCTACACCTTC. It yields the protein CASSPWTGFGYTF.

Ten or more counts support this clonotype. The genes are TRBV20-1 and TRBJ2-6; D gene uncertain. The CDR3 has 15 residues. CDR1 is DFQATT and CDR2 is SNEGSKA in the germline V gene (reference sequence). V was shortened by 3 bases and J by 0 bases, with 9 bases between the two germline ends. This chain's CDR3 is CSARPPHSGANVLTF. CDR3 in DNA: TGCAGTGCTAGGCCACCGCACTCTGGGGCCAACGTCCTGACTTTC.

This clonotype was observed a handful of times. The rearrangement joins TRBV20-1 to TRBJ1-3; 9 positions agree with TRBD1. The CDR3 runs to 14 residues. Germline V lookup: CDR1 DFQATT, CDR2 SNEGSKA (reference sequence). V shed 6 bases and J 3 bases; nucleotides not matched to a gene: 6. The CDR3 is CSAHRGLDGNTIYF. The DNA of the CDR3 is TGCAGTGCACACAGGGGGCTTGATGGAAACACCATATATTTT.

This clonotype has only a few counts. The chain employs TRBV15 and TRBJ2-7, with D uncertain. The better agreement between TRBJ2-5 and the DNA end casts doubt on the J call. CDR1 and CDR2 (germline): LNHNV, YYDKDF (reference sequence). This CDR3 is 15 amino acids long. CDR3 sequence (DNA): TGTGCCACCAGCAGAGGGGCAGGACGCCAAGAGACCCAGTACTTC. Amino acids: CATSRGAGRQETQYF.

The J gene is TRBJ2-2, the V gene TRBV29-1; D is uncertain. The length of the CDR3 is 13 residues. The V gene's germline CDR1 is SQVTM and CDR2 ANQGSEA. Trimming removed 5 bases at V and 0 bases at J, with 7 bases between. In DNA form, the CDR3 reads TGCAGCGTTTTCGGCGCGAACACCGGGGAGCTGTTTTTT. Protein: CSVFGANTGELFF.

CDR3 in DNA: TGCAGTGCCTTCGGTGGCGGGGGCTGGGAGACCCAGTACTTC. Translating it yields CSAFGGGGWETQYF. The chain combines TRBV20-1 with TRBJ2-5; tentatively, D is TRBD2 (7 bases). CDR3 length equals 14 residues. CDR1 is DFQATT, CDR2 SNEGSKA, per germline (reference sequence). V lost 6 bases, J lost 5 bases, and 19 bases lay in between.

The genes are TRBV30 and TRBJ1-5; D possibly corresponds to TRBD1 (6 bases). V lost 2 bases and J 7 bases, leaving 15 bases between the germline ends. In germline, CDR1 is GTSNPN, CDR2 SVGIG (reference sequence). The CDR3 runs to 14 residues. CDR3 residues: CAWSPGGPDQPQHF. DNA for the CDR3: TGTGCCTGGAGTCCCGGGGGGCCGGACCAGCCCCAGCATTTT. Supplemented by reference TRBV30 and TRBJ1-5, the full variable domain reads SQTIHQWPATLVQPVGSPLSLECTVEGTSNPNLYWYRQAAGRGLQLLFYSVGIGQISSEVPQNLSASRPQDRQFILSSKKLLLSDSGFYLCAWSPGGPDQPQHFGDGTRLSIL.

In its sample, this clonotype was seen a few times. The genes are TRBV10-3 and TRBJ1-4; D is unclear. Deletions cut 6 bases from V and 2 bases from J, with 10 bases between. The CDR3 runs 14 residues. Germline V gene sequence: CDR1 ENHRY, CDR2 SYGVKD. Here the CDR3 DNA reads TGTGCCATCAGCACTACGGGGACTAATGAAAAACTGTTTTTT. Protein sequence: CAISTTGTNEKLFF.

In this sample, this clonotype turned up many times. The chain links TRBV5-1 to TRBJ1-1; the D is unclear. The CDR3 length is 14 residues. Looked up from germline, CDR1 is SGHRS and CDR2 is YFSETQ. The V and J ends lost 3 bases and 0 bases respectively, with 9 bases between them. The CDR3 spells CASSWGEMNTEAFF. CDR3 DNA sequence: TGCGCCAGCAGCTGGGGAGAAATGAACACTGAAGCTTTCTTT.

This clonotype was observed a single time. The rearrangement joins TRBV12-3 or TRBV12-4 to TRBJ1-2; D possibly corresponds to TRBD1 (5 bases). V shed 4 bases and J shed 8 bases, with 8 bases lying between them. This CDR3 has 11 residues. The CDR3 coding sequence is TGTGCCAGCAGTTGGGGGGAGGGCTACACCTTC. Translated: CASSWGEGYTF.

In its sample, this clonotype was seen many times. The chain is built from TRBV7-2 and TRBJ2-5, with TRBD1 identical over 10 bases. J lost 4 bases, V lost 8 bases, and 13 bases had no gene match. The CDR3 extends over 16 amino acids. Germline V gives CDR1 SGHTA, CDR2 FQGNSA. CDR3 sequence: CASSPPGQGLRETQYF. The CDR3, as DNA: TGTGCCAGCTCACCACCGGGACAGGGGTTAAGAGAGACCCAGTACTTC.

This clonotype has at least ten counts. The gene calls are TRBV12-3 or TRBV12-4 and TRBJ1-1, with a tentative D call TRBD1 (6 bases). CDR3 size: 12 residues. V shed 7 bases and J shed 8 bases, with 14 bases lying between them. The CDR3 DNA follows: TGTGCCAGCACCCTACCCGGGACAGAAGCTTTCTTT. This gives the protein CASTLPGTEAFF.

Details on this clonotype: A read error may account for a junction end that differs from germline. The V gene is TRBV24-1, the J gene TRBJ2-2; 15 bases map to TRBD2. CDR1 is KGHDR and CDR2 is SFDVKD in the germline V gene. The length of the CDR3 is 17 residues. The CDR3 sequence: CATGAGLAGGRTGELIF. CDR3 in DNA: TGCGCCACCGGTGCCGGACTAGCGGGAGGGCGGACCGGGGAGCTGATTTTT.

This clonotype was picked up many times. The chain couples TRBV6-6 to TRBJ2-3; D is unresolved. The CDR3 consists of 14 residues. Germline V gives CDR1 MNHNY, CDR2 SVGAGI (reference sequence). V was clipped by 2 bases and J by 0 bases, with 6 bases between them. The CDR3 coding sequence is TGTGCCAGCAGTTACCCGCCGAGCACAGATACGCAGTATTTT. Translating gives CASSYPPSTDTQYF.

This clonotype was observed at least ten times. The CDR3 reads CSARWRERTDTQYF. In DNA, the CDR3 is TGCAGTGCTAGGTGGCGGGAGAGAACAGATACGCAGTATTTT. The rearrangement joins TRBV20-1 to TRBJ2-3; TRBD2 agrees at 7 bases. The J segment lost 3 bases and the V segment lost 3 bases, leaving 6 bases of the junction unmatched. This CDR3 region has 14 residues. Germline CDR1 DFQATT, CDR2 SNEGSKA (reference sequence).

This clonotype was picked up a small number of times. The V gene is TRBV15, the J gene TRBJ2-1; D is uncertain. This CDR3 contains 13 residues. Germline V gene sequence: CDR1 LNHNV, CDR2 YYDKDF (reference sequence). Trimming cost V 1 base and J 3 bases, with 4 bases left between them. The CDR3 region has the DNA TGTGCCACCAGCAGAGGCAACTACAATGAGCAGTTCTTC. Translation gives CATSRGNYNEQFF.

The chain employs TRBV7-2 and TRBJ2-2, with 8 bases identical to TRBD1. In germline, CDR1 is SGHTA, CDR2 FQGNSA. The CDR3 is made up of 13 amino acids. Trimming cost V 2 bases and J 10 bases; bases outside gene matches: 3. In nucleotides, the CDR3 is TGTGCCAGCAGCTTAAGGGGACAGGAGGAGCTGTTTTTT. Translated: CASSLRGQEELFF.

There are many counts of this clonotype. The DNA of the CDR3 is TGTGCCAGCACGGGACTAAGCGGGGAGGTCGGGGAGCTGTTTTTT. Its translation: CASTGLSGEVGELFF. The chain is built from TRBV19 and TRBJ2-2; 7 bases are a match to TRBD2. J lost 7 bases, V lost 9 bases, and 14 bases had no gene match. The V gene's germline CDR1 is LNHDA and CDR2 SQIVND (reference sequence). The CDR3 sequence is 15 residues long.

This clonotype is a singleton in its sample. The CDR3 ends on some other residue instead of the conserved phenylalanine or tryptophan, so this is likely a read error. In DNA, the CDR3 is TGCGCCAGCAGCAAAAGCGGGACAGCGAACACTGAAGCTTTCTCT. It encodes CASSKSGTANTEAFS. The chain links TRBV5-1 to TRBJ1-1, with 7 positions matching TRBD1. Looked up from germline, CDR1 is SGHRS and CDR2 is YFSETQ. The V segment lost 4 bases and the J segment 1 base; nucleotides outside the gene matches: 7. The CDR3 is 15 amino acids.